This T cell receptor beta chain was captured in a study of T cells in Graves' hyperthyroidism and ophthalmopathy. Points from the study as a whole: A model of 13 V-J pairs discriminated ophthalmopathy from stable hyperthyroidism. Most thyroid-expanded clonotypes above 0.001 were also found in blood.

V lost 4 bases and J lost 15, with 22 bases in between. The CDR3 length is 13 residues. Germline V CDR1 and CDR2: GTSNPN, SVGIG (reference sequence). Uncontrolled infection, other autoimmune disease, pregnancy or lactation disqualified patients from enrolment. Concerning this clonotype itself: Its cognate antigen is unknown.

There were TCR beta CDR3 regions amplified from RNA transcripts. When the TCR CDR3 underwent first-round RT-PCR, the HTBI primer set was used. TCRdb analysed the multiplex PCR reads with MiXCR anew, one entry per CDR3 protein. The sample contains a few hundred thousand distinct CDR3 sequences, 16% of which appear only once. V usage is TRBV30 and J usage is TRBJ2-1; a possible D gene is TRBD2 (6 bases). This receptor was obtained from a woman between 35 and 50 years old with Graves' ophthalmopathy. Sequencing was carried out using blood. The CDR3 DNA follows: TGTGCCTGGACCCTCGGGACTCACACCGAGTTGTTCTTC. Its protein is CAWTLGTHTELFF.